These T cell receptor beta chains were read from a single sample in a study of CD8+ T cells in alopecia areata. The table came from immunoSEQ multiplex PCR; TCRdb's copy has only in-frame clones and leaves some out. The data contain around 86,000 clones, 60% to 80% of them seen just once; the ten biggest clones take up around a sixth. Sequenced material: CD8+ T cells sorted from blood, taken between weeks 43 and 45, from a patient treated with tofacitinib. The receptor source for this set is a human donor with alopecia areata. Each CDR3 is given with its conserved first and last residue. A D gene is named only where the DNA matches it firmly. Part of the rows lack a size; the others show once, few, many or a class for expanded clones.

j_call d_call v_call clone_size cdr3_aa cdr3_nt
TRBJ2-7 TRBD2 TRBV4-2 NA CASSQETSGDPYEQYF TGTGCCAGCAGCCAAGAAACTAGCGGGGACCCCTACGAGCAGTACTTC
TRBJ2-7 NA TRBV4-1 NA CASSQGPRQYF TGCGCCAGCAGCCAAGGTCCGCGCCAGTACTTC
TRBJ2-3 TRBD2 TRBV29-1 few CSVDGRGLLTDTQYF TGCAGCGTTGACGGGCGGGGGTTACTCACAGATACGCAGTATTTT
TRBJ1-2 NA TRBV7-9 NA CASSLGGTVYGYTF TGTGCCAGCAGCTTAGGTGGGACGGTCTATGGCTACACCTTC
TRBJ2-3 NA TRBV27 once CASALSHGASTDTQYF TGTGCCAGCGCTCTTTCGCACGGTGCTAGCACAGATACGCAGTATTTT
TRBJ2-6 NA TRBV5-1 NA CASSPKGGASGANVLTF TGCGCCAGCAGTCCCAAGGGGGGGGCCTCTGGGGCCAACGTCCTGACTTTC
TRBJ1-1 NA TRBV30 NA CAWKELGGTEAFF TGTGCCTGGAAAGAACTCGGAGGCACTGAAGCTTTCTTT
TRBJ1-1 NA TRBV7-9 NA CASSLGRGNTEAFF TGTGCCAGCAGCTTAGGCAGGGGGAACACTGAAGCTTTCTTT
TRBJ2-6 NA TRBV2 NA CASSLRDQSSGANVLTF TGTGCCAGCAGTCTCCGGGACCAAAGCTCTGGGGCCAACGTCCTGACTTTC
TRBJ2-1 TRBD2 TRBV4-3 NA CASSQEVGGSYNEQFF TGCGCCAGCAGCCAAGAAGTGGGGGGGTCCTACAATGAGCAGTTCTTC
TRBJ2-7 TRBD2 TRBV6-6 once CASSLLSSGGTYEQYF TGTGCCAGCAGTTTACTATCTAGCGGGGGCACCTACGAGCAGTACTTC
TRBJ1-1 NA TRBV7-9 NA CASSRGATEAFF TGTGCCAGCAGCAGGGGAGCCACTGAAGCTTTCTTT
TRBJ2-7 TRBD2 TRBV7-2 NA CASSMGLGPYEQYF TGTGCCAGCAGCATGGGACTAGGACCATACGAGCAGTACTTC
TRBJ2-1 NA TRBV7-9 NA CASSLATGLKSYNEQFF TGTGCCAGCAGCTTAGCCACTGGACTTAAATCCTACAATGAGCAGTTCTTC
TRBJ1-2 NA TRBV30 NA CAWKVVNYGYTF TGTGCCTGGAAAGTGGTGAACTATGGCTACACCTTC
TRBJ1-2 TRBD1 TRBV5-5 NA CASSLDPYDRAKGYTF TGTGCCAGCAGCTTGGACCCCTACGACAGGGCCAAAGGCTACACCTTC
TRBJ2-1 NA TRBV11-2 few CASSERPGTYNEQFF TGTGCCAGCAGCGAAAGGCCAGGGACCTACAATGAGCAGTTCTTC
TRBJ2-1 NA TRBV7-2 NA CASSPSPGTVEQFF TGTGCCAGCAGCCCAAGTCCCGGGACTGTAGAGCAGTTCTTC
TRBJ2-2 NA TRBV6-1 NA CASSDTGKNTGELFF TGTGCCAGCAGTGACACAGGGAAGAACACCGGGGAGCTGTTTTTT
TRBJ1-1 NA TRBV10-2 NA CASSVGGITEAFF TGCGCCAGCAGTGTGGGGGGTATCACTGAAGCTTTCTTT
TRBJ2-3 NA TRBV4-3 NA CASSQDWRTSTDTQYF TGCGCCAGCAGCCAAGATTGGAGGACTAGCACAGATACGCAGTATTTT
TRBJ2-7 NA TRBV28 NA CASSLGRSEQYF TGTGCCAGCAGTTTGGGACGAAGCGAGCAGTACTTC
TRBJ1-1 TRBD1 TRBV10-1 NA CASSRDRATEAFF TGCGCCAGCAGTCGGGACAGGGCGACTGAAGCTTTCTTT
TRBJ1-3 NA TRBV5-1 NA CASWEGASGNTIYF TGCGCCAGCTGGGAAGGGGCCTCTGGAAACACCATATATTTT
TRBJ2-7 TRBD1 TRBV30 NA CAWSAGQGGYEQYF TGTGCCTGGAGTGCCGGACAGGGTGGCTACGAGCAGTACTTC
TRBJ2-7 TRBD1 TRBV6-1 NA CATSDRDGGHEQYF TGTGCCACCTCCGACAGGGATGGGGGCCACGAGCAGTACTTC
TRBJ2-7 NA TRBV29-1 NA CSVRQGKDEQYF TGCAGCGTTCGGCAGGGGAAAGACGAGCAGTACTTC
TRBJ1-2 NA TRBV29-1 NA CSVVQGSGYTF TGCAGCGTTGTACAGGGATCTGGCTACACCTTC
TRBJ2-7 TRBD1 TRBV29-1 NA CSATSPTGGYEQYF TGCAGCGCCACTAGCCCCACAGGGGGCTACGAGCAGTACTTC
TRBJ2-1 TRBD2 TRBV20-1 NA CSARLANEQFF TGCAGTGCGCGACTAGCAAATGAGCAGTTCTTC
TRBJ2-4 TRBD2 TRBV5-1 once CASSPLSGGAENIQYF TGCGCCAGCAGCCCCCTTAGCGGGGGGGCCGAAAACATTCAGTACTTC
TRBJ2-7 NA TRBV7-9 NA CASSSQQDLYEQYF TGTGCCAGCAGCTCTCAACAGGACCTCTACGAGCAGTACTTC
TRBJ2-1 TRBD2 TRBV29-1 NA CSVEELAGGRNEQFF TGCAGCGTTGAAGAACTAGCGGGGGGTAGAAATGAGCAGTTCTTC
TRBJ2-7 NA TRBV5-4 few CASSLLRAGAFSYEQYF TGTGCCAGCAGCTTACTGCGCGCGGGGGCTTTTAGCTACGAGCAGTACTTC
TRBJ2-2 TRBD2 TRBV11-1 NA CASSPLAGTGELFF TGTGCCAGCAGCCCCCTAGCGGGGACCGGGGAGCTGTTTTTT
TRBJ1-2 NA TRBV4-3 NA CASSPLGLDGYTF TGCGCCAGCAGCCCGCTAGGCCTGGATGGCTACACCTTC
TRBJ2-1 NA TRBV27 few CASFGNEQFF TGTGCCAGCTTTGGGAATGAGCAGTTCTTC
TRBJ2-5 TRBD2 TRBV6-5 NA CASSYSSSGGGETQYF TGTGCCAGCAGTTACTCGTCTAGCGGGGGGGGTGAGACCCAGTACTTC
TRBJ2-7 TRBD1 TRBV4-3 NA CASSQDFQGAVGYEQYF TGCGCCAGCAGCCAGGACTTCCAGGGGGCTGTCGGGTACGAGCAGTACTTC
TRBJ2-7 NA TRBV9 NA CASSVGRGSEQYF TGTGCCAGCAGCGTAGGTAGGGGTAGCGAGCAGTACTTC
TRBJ2-7 NA TRBV28 NA CASSSSPDRTYEQYF TGTGCCAGCAGTTCCTCCCCTGACCGTACCTACGAGCAGTACTTC
TRBJ1-1 NA TRBV4-3 NA CASSQGNTEAFF TGCGCCAGCAGCCAGGGGAACACTGAAGCTTTCTTT
TRBJ1-2 NA TRBV6-6 NA CASASGEGYTF TGTGCCAGCGCCTCCGGGGAAGGCTACACCTTC
TRBJ2-7 NA TRBV29-1 NA CSVDLGEAYEQYF TGCAGCGTTGATCTGGGGGAAGCCTACGAGCAGTACTTC
TRBJ1-2 NA TRBV29-1 NA CSLRDGTGYTF TGCAGCCTTAGGGACGGTACAGGCTACACCTTC